The text below deals with one T cell receptor beta chain. Its antigen is still unknown. Profiling relied on immunoSEQ multiplex PCR, and the TCRdb table lists in-frame clones only, not all of them. The sample has 16,000 or so clones, roughly 80% seen once. The data belong to a study of PD-1 blockade in classical Hodgkin lymphoma. Stated time point: cycle 4 day 1 (C4D1), after 6 weeks of nivolumab. Relapse after autologous stem cell transplantation occurred in every patient, and brentuximab vedotin exposure varied. Patients had relapsed/refractory classical Hodgkin lymphoma with complete response, partial response or progressive disease as best response. Per germline, CDR1 SGHRS and CDR2 YFSETQ. The CDR3 has 15 residues. Losses at the gene ends were 4 bases for V and 5 bases for J; bases not matched to a gene: 11. General study findings and limits: Baseline diversity in complete responders resembled that of newly diagnosed patients.

This TCR came from a human donor with classical Hodgkin lymphoma. The genes are TRBV5-1 and TRBJ1-1; 7 positions agree with TRBD1. The specimen was peripheral blood mononuclear cells (PBMCs), collected before the fourth cycle of nivolumab. The CDR3, as DNA: TGCGCCAGCAGCATTAGGACAGGTTATGAAACTGAAGCTTTCTTT. This translates into CASSIRTGYETEAFF.